This T cell receptor (beta chain) was observed in a study of PD-1 blockade in classical Hodgkin lymphoma. For the study at large: Patients were dosed intravenously with nivolumab at 3 mg/kg every 2 weeks.

Study outcomes and limitations: Partial responders and progressors had significantly lower baseline TCR diversity. When nivolumab was started under 1 year after ASCT, patients were excluded.

CDR3 length equals 13 residues. The germline CDR1 and CDR2 sequences are SGDLS and YYNGEE. Relapse was seen in all patients after autologous stem cell transplantation, and brentuximab vedotin exposure was variable. Best responses included complete response and partial response; otherwise, the best response was progressive disease. Method: immunoSEQ multiplex PCR; TCRdb's copy keeps in-frame clones and lacks some. The table lists around 40,000 clones, roughly 73% of them singletons. Remarks on this clone: The target antigen is unknown. At one of its ends the junction is not consistent with the germline gene, which may arise from a read error.

The sequences come from peripheral blood mononuclear cells (PBMCs), collected at baseline. This chain links TRBV9 with TRBJ2-7; D unclear. This sequence was found in a human donor with classical Hodgkin lymphoma. The DNA for the CDR3 is TGTGCCAGCAGCGTAGAACCGATGCCGTTTCTGCACTTC. It specifies CASSVEPMPFLHF.